A single sample gave rise to the 32 T cell receptor beta chains below, sequenced in a study of early T cells in non-severe SARS-CoV-2 infection. Each CDR3 protein is one row after TCRdb ran MiXCR on the 5' RACE reads. The sample holds roughly 25,000 distinct CDR3 sequences, approximately 4.1% seen once. The specimen sequenced was whole blood. The receptor set was obtained from an adult who was a healthcare worker with PCR-confirmed SARS-CoV-2 infection or an uninfected control (not recorded which).

Many counts were recorded for this clonotype. J is TRBJ2-7 and V is TRBV27, with D tentatively TRBD1 (5 bases). The CDR3 runs to 13 residues. Trimming pared 8 bases from V and 3 bases from J, leaving 14 bases between. Germline CDR1 MNHEY, CDR2 SMNVEV (reference sequence). CDR3 in DNA: TGTGCCAGCTCATGGGGCACCCTCTACGAGCAGTACTTC. Translation: CASSWGTLYEQYF.

This clonotype came up many times. The chain has TRBV4-2 and TRBJ2-7, with TRBD1 identical over 9 bases. The CDR3 spans 16 residues. The germline V gene has CDR1 LGHNA and CDR2 YNFKEQ. The trim removed 4 bases at V and 2 bases at J, leaving 9 bases unmatched. CDR3 bases: TGTGCCAGCAGCCGTTCCGGGACAGGGAATGCCTACGAGCAGTACTTC. It is translated as CASSRSGTGNAYEQYF.

This clonotype was seen repeatedly, ten times or more. The chain has TRBV18 and TRBJ2-5; tentative D call: TRBD1 (5 bases). Germline assignment: CDR1 KGHSH and CDR2 LQKENI. The CDR3 has 16 amino acids. The germline V and J ends were trimmed by 6 bases and 1 base, with 18 bases remaining between them. The CDR3 DNA sequence: TGTGCCAGCTCCCCCCTGGGCCAGGGTACCCAAGAGACCCAGTACTTC. It translates to CASSPLGQGTQETQYF.

This clonotype was seen a handful of times. CDR3 loop: CASSQGLEQTQYF. CDR3 nucleotide sequence: TGTGCCAGCAGCCAAGGACTAGAACAGACCCAGTACTTC. This rearrangement joins TRBV3-1 to TRBJ2-5, with D tentatively TRBD2 (6 bases). The CDR3 spans 13 residues. Germline CDR1 is LGHDT and CDR2 is YNNKEL (reference sequence). The germline V and J ends were trimmed by 1 base and 6 bases, with 9 bases remaining between them.

This clonotype was detected ten times or more. The rearrangement uses TRBV7-8 and TRBJ1-1; tentatively, D is TRBD1 (5 bases). The V and J ends lost 3 bases and 6 bases respectively, with 11 bases between them. Germline V lookup: CDR1 SGHVS, CDR2 FQNEAQ. The CDR3 is 13 amino acids. Here the CDR3 DNA reads TGTGCCAGCAGCTTTTTAGGGACGGCTGAAGCTTTCTTT. It translates to CASSFLGTAEAFF.

The V and J genes are TRBV29-1 and TRBJ2-1, with D unclear. The CDR3 is made up of 12 amino acids. CDR1 is SQVTM and CDR2 is ANQGSEA in the germline V gene. Deletions cut 6 bases from V and 1 base from J, with 7 bases between. The CDR3 DNA follows: TGCAGCGTGCGAATTTCCTACAATGAGCAGTTCTTC. It yields the protein CSVRISYNEQFF.

The chain uses TRBV20-1 and TRBJ2-5; 9 bases line up with TRBD1. CDR3 length: 14 residues. Looked up from germline, CDR1 is DFQATT and CDR2 is SNEGSKA (reference sequence). Germline trimming cut 1 base from V and 4 bases from J; bases unmatched to any gene: 4. The CDR3 bases are TGCAGTGCTAGAGGTGGACAGGGGATAGAGACCCAGTACTTC. Translating gives CSARGGQGIETQYF.

This clonotype was observed at least ten times. This chain connects TRBV7-3 to TRBJ2-1, with 9 bases identical to TRBD1. J was trimmed by 7 bases and V by 3 bases; bases with no gene match: 4. The length of the CDR3 is 14 residues. CDR1 and CDR2 (germline): SGHTA, FQGTGA. CDR3 DNA: TGTGCCAGCAGCTTTACAGGGGGCCAGAATGAGCAGTTCTTC. This encodes CASSFTGGQNEQFF. Together with reference TRBV7-3 and TRBJ2-1, the CDR3 gives the full variable domain: GAGVSQTPSNKVTEKGKYVELRCDPISGHTALYWYRQSLGQGPEFLIYFQGTGAADDSGLPNDRFFAVRPEGSVSTLKIQRTERGDSAVYLCASSFTGGQNEQFFGPGTRLTVL.

This clonotype has a count of ten or more. The chain joins TRBV12-3 or TRBV12-4 to TRBJ2-6; 10 positions match TRBD2. With 6 bases clipped from V and 3 bases from J, the junction kept 8 bases outside the gene matches. This CDR3 has 17 residues. This CDR3 is CASSPSGRAFGANVLTF. The CDR3 DNA reads as TGTGCCAGCAGCCCAAGCGGGAGGGCCTTTGGGGCCAACGTCCTGACTTTC.

The table lists this clonotype with many counts. Here the CDR3 reads CASSQSNTEAFF. CDR3 DNA sequence: TGTGCCAGCAGCCAAAGTAACACTGAAGCTTTCTTT. The rearrangement joins TRBV7-9 to TRBJ1-1; D is undetermined. The CDR3 spans 12 residues. Germline CDR1 reads SEHNR; CDR2 reads FQNEAQ (reference sequence). V lost 5 bases and J 2 bases, leaving 6 bases between the germline ends.

CDR3 loop: CASSPGMMIAGGPIIGELFF. CDR3 nucleotide sequence: TGTGCCAGCAGCCCCGGTATGATGATAGCGGGAGGGCCGATCATCGGGGAGCTGTTTTTT. V usage is TRBV14 and J usage is TRBJ2-2; TRBD2 aligns across 11 bases. After removal of 4 bases from V and 7 bases from J, the junction contained 20 bases not matched to a gene. The CDR3 runs 20 residues. Per the germline V gene, CDR1 is SGHDN and CDR2 is FVKESK.

This clonotype was counted a few times. V usage is TRBV9 and J usage is TRBJ2-1; D gene uncertain. Trimming took off 0 bases at V and 1 base at J, with 8 bases between the two ends. The CDR3 spans 15 residues. Germline V lookup: CDR1 SGDLS, CDR2 YYNGEE. The CDR3 loop reads CASSVGDGSYNEQFF. The CDR3 DNA follows: TGTGCCAGCAGCGTAGGGGATGGTTCCTACAATGAGCAGTTCTTC.

Many counts were recorded for this clonotype. The J gene is TRBJ1-2, the V gene TRBV27; TRBD1 is a possible D gene (6 bases). Trimming stripped 6 bases from V and 0 bases from J, with 14 bases between. The germline V gene has CDR1 MNHEY and CDR2 SMNVEV (reference sequence). The CDR3 has 15 residues. Written as DNA, the CDR3 is TGTGCCAGCAGCTCTGGGGGCCCGCCTAACTATGGCTACACCTTC. It codes for CASSSGGPPNYGYTF.

This clonotype showed up many times. The genes are TRBV7-9 and TRBJ1-5; D unresolved. The length of the CDR3 is 18 residues. Trimming stripped 2 bases from V and 0 bases from J, with 17 bases between. Germline CDR1 SEHNR, CDR2 FQNEAQ (reference sequence). CDR3 DNA sequence: TGTGCCAGCAGCTTACGGCCGGACTCCGATTATAGCAATCAGCCCCAGCATTTT. Protein product: CASSLRPDSDYSNQPQHF. Variable domain in full (rest from reference TRBV7-9 and TRBJ1-5): DTGVSQNPRHKITKRGQNVTFRCDPISEHNRLYWYRQTLGQGPEFLTYFQNEAQLEKSRLLSDRFSAERPKGSFSTLEIQRTEQGDSAMYLCASSLRPDSDYSNQPQHFGDGTRLSIL.

This clonotype was observed many times. J is TRBJ2-7 and V is TRBV27; maybe TRBD2 (6 bases). The ends were cut back, 3 bases at V and 5 bases at J, with 14 bases in the middle. Per the germline V gene, CDR1 is MNHEY and CDR2 is SMNVEV (reference sequence). The CDR3 totals 14 residues. DNA of the CDR3: TGTGCCAGCAGTTTCCGGGGAGGTCAAGACGAGCAGTACTTC. As protein: CASSFRGGQDEQYF.

This clonotype was recorded many times. J is TRBJ1-1 and V is TRBV7-9; D is possibly TRBD1 (6 bases). Germline V gene data show CDR1 as SEHNR and CDR2 as FQNEAQ (reference sequence). The CDR3 consists of 12 residues. V was pared by 1 base and J by 10 bases, with 10 bases between. The CDR3 region has the DNA TGTGCCAGCAGCTTAGTTCAGGGGTCAGCTTTCTTT. Its translation is CASSLVQGSAFF.

This clonotype was recorded many times. The chain combines TRBV7-3 with TRBJ2-3, with TRBD2 identical over 11 bases. Germline CDR1 is SGHTA and CDR2 is FQGTGA. The junction had 5 bases not matched to a gene; V was cut back by 3 bases and J by 6 bases. CDR3 length equals 15 residues. The CDR3 DNA follows: TGTGCCAGCAGCTTCCGACTAGCGGGAATGGATACGCAGTATTTT. It translates to CASSFRLAGMDTQYF. Using reference TRBV7-3 and TRBJ2-3 for the parts outside the CDR3, the full variable domain is GAGVSQTPSNKVTEKGKYVELRCDPISGHTALYWYRQSLGQGPEFLIYFQGTGAADDSGLPNDRFFAVRPEGSVSTLKIQRTERGDSAVYLCASSFRLAGMDTQYFGPGTRLTVL.

At least ten counts were recorded for this clonotype. This sequence joins TRBV6-2 or TRBV6-3 and TRBJ1-2, with D possibly TRBD1 on 6 matching bases. Germline V gene lookup returns CDR1 MNHEY and CDR2 SVGEGT. The CDR3 loop spans 14 amino acids. Trimming stripped 8 bases from V and 1 base from J, with 14 bases between. The chain's CDR3 is CASRETGNNYGYTF. In DNA, the CDR3 is TGTGCCAGCCGAGAAACAGGGAATAACTATGGCTACACCTTC.

By frequency in the sample, this clonotype is medium-sized. The V gene is TRBV6-2 or TRBV6-3, the J gene TRBJ1-1; weak D call: TRBD1 (6 bases). The germline V gene has CDR1 MNHEY and CDR2 SVGEGT. V lost 2 bases and J 5 bases, leaving 15 bases between the germline ends. This CDR3 comprises 15 residues. CDR3 bases: TGTGCCAGCAGTTACGAGTTGGGGGGGCGAACTGAAGCTTTCTTT. Translation: CASSYELGGRTEAFF.

V is TRBV3-1 and J is TRBJ2-1; a weak D match, TRBD1 (6 bases). Per germline, CDR1 LGHDT and CDR2 YNNKEL (reference sequence). CDR3 length equals 14 residues. Trimming stripped 4 bases from V and 9 bases from J, with 16 bases between. The CDR3 loop reads CASSRKTGIGEQFF. In DNA, the CDR3 is TGTGCCAGCAGCCGTAAAACAGGGATTGGTGAGCAGTTCTTC.

In its sample, this clonotype was seen many times. This chain uses TRBV5-1 with TRBJ2-2; 7 bases fit TRBD1. Trimming cost V 5 bases and J 2 bases; bases outside gene matches: 6. The CDR3 contains 15 residues. Germline V gives CDR1 SGHRS, CDR2 YFSETQ. The CDR3 coding sequence is TGCGCCAGCAGGACCGGGACAGATAACACCGGGGAGCTGTTTTTT. It encodes CASRTGTDNTGELFF. The full variable domain, its missing parts supplied by reference TRBV5-1 and TRBJ2-2, is KAGVTQTPRYLIKTRGQQVTLSCSPISGHRSVSWYQQTPGQGLQFLFEYFSETQRNKGNFPGRFSGRQFSNSRSEMNVSTLELGDSALYLCASRTGTDNTGELFFGEGSRLTVL.

This clonotype was counted ten times or more. Here the CDR3 reads CASSLKVSALTQETQYF. Written as DNA, the CDR3 is TGCGCCAGCAGCTTGAAGGTTTCAGCGTTGACCCAAGAGACCCAGTACTTC. The chain employs TRBV5-1 and TRBJ2-5, with D unresolved. From germline, CDR1 is SGHRS and CDR2 YFSETQ. This CDR3 contains 17 residues. V lost 1 base and J lost 1, with 17 bases in between.

In this sample, this clonotype turned up many times. CDR3 DNA: TGCGCCAGCAGCCGCCCGGCGGGAGAAGGGAATGAGCAGTTCTTC. Its protein product is CASSRPAGEGNEQFF. The chain uses TRBV5-1 and TRBJ2-1; 7 bases align to TRBD2. Germline loops: CDR1 SGHRS, CDR2 YFSETQ. V trimming: 4 bases; J trimming: 7 bases; junction bases outside the gene matches: 11. The CDR3 extends over 15 amino acids.

In its sample, this clonotype was seen many times. The chain recombines TRBV5-6 with TRBJ1-2, with 8 bases aligning to TRBD1. V was clipped by 3 bases and J by 8 bases; unmatched bases: 9. CDR1 SGHDT and CDR2 YYEEEE come from the germline V gene. This CDR3 contains 14 residues. In nucleotides, the CDR3 is TGTGCCAGCAGCTCAAAGGACAGGGCCCGAGGCTACACCTTC. Translated, it gives CASSSKDRARGYTF.

In its sample, this clonotype was seen many times. The chain uses TRBV29-1 and TRBJ2-7, with D unresolved. The germline V and J ends were trimmed by 2 bases and 4 bases, with 6 bases remaining between them. Germline-derived CDR1 and CDR2 are SQVTM and ANQGSEA. The length of the CDR3 is 11 residues. The CDR3 coding sequence is TGCAGCGTTGAAAATCGGTACGAGCAGTACTTC. Protein sequence: CSVENRYEQYF.

This clonotype was counted at least ten times. The CDR3 sequence is CSASGLLSNQPQHF. CDR3 DNA sequence: TGCAGTGCTTCCGGGCTACTGAGCAATCAGCCCCAGCATTTT. The chain is built from TRBV20-1 and TRBJ1-5; D unresolved. There are 14 residues in the CDR3. Trimming shortened V by 5 bases and J by 1 base, and 12 bases separated the two germline ends. Germline CDR1 reads DFQATT; CDR2 reads SNEGSKA (reference sequence).

This clonotype was seen only a few times. The CDR3 DNA reads TGTGCCAGCAGCCCATCGGGACAGCGCAATCAGCCCCAGCATTTT. Translation: CASSPSGQRNQPQHF. This chain uses TRBV3-1 with TRBJ1-5; 7 nucleotides line up with TRBD1. Germline CDR1 is LGHDT and CDR2 is YNNKEL (reference sequence). Trimming removed 4 bases from V and 2 bases from J; junction bases left unmatched: 5. The CDR3 extends over 15 amino acids.

In this sample, this clonotype turned up many times. This rearrangement joins TRBV6-5 to TRBJ2-1; 7 bases align to TRBD2. In germline, CDR1 is MNHEY, CDR2 SVGAGI. V lost 6 bases and J lost 1; bases outside the gene matches: 6. The CDR3 is 15 amino acids. The CDR3 nucleotides are TGTGCCAGCAGACAAAGCGGGGTTTCCTACAATGAGCAGTTCTTC. Its translation is CASRQSGVSYNEQFF.

This clonotype was found many times. V gene TRBV4-3 combines with J gene TRBJ2-1; 11 bases agree with TRBD2. The CDR3 length is 17 residues. Germline CDR1 and CDR2: LGHNA and YSLEER. V lost 3 bases and J lost 5; bases outside the gene matches: 9. The CDR3 DNA reads as TGCGCCAGCAGCCAGGACTCAGTAGCGGGAGGGCACAATGAGCAGTTCTTC. Protein product: CASSQDSVAGGHNEQFF.

This clonotype appeared many times. The gene calls are TRBV7-9 and TRBJ2-7, with a tentative D call TRBD2 (6 bases). The CDR3 is 14 residues long. Germline loops: CDR1 SEHNR, CDR2 FQNEAQ (reference sequence). V was clipped by 3 bases and J by 0 bases, with 9 bases between them. CDR3 coding DNA: TGTGCCAGCAGCTTCGGGGGAAGCTCCTACGAGCAGTACTTC. As protein: CASSFGGSSYEQYF.

The chain couples TRBV18 to TRBJ1-1, with D maybe TRBD1 (6 bases). The CDR3 is 15 amino acids. The V end was cut by 3 bases, the J end by 4 bases, with 15 bases between. Germline lookup yields CDR1 KGHSH and CDR2 LQKENI. The CDR3 region has the DNA TGTGCCAGCTCACCTCTGGGACAAGGAGGCACTGAAGCTTTCTTT. Its protein product is CASSPLGQGGTEAFF.

This clonotype was seen many times. V usage is TRBV10-3 and J usage is TRBJ1-1; D gene uncertain. Germline V gene data show CDR1 as ENHRY and CDR2 as SYGVKD. The CDR3 is made up of 15 amino acids. V shed 6 bases and J shed 3 bases, with 17 bases lying between them. This CDR3 is CAISAREQLYTEAFF. In nucleotides, the CDR3 is TGTGCCATCAGCGCCCGCGAACAGCTTTACACTGAAGCTTTCTTT.